This T cell receptor (beta chain) appears in the sequencing data of a study of T cell changes during pregnancy in multiple sclerosis. Germline V gene sequence: CDR1 LGHNA, CDR2 YSLEER. This CDR3 has 16 amino acids. Trimming took 0 bases from V and 2 from J; bases not matched to a gene: 7. Here immunoSEQ multiplex PCR was the method, and the copy in TCRdb shows in-frame clones only, minus some. Here the sample spans some 62,000 clones, approximately 90% being singletons. The receptor's source is a female donor in good health, enrolled as a control in a pregnancy study. The chain couples TRBV4-3 to TRBJ2-7; 7 bases agree with TRBD1. This material consisted of peripheral blood, taken in the second trimester of pregnancy. CDR3 DNA: TGCGCCAGCAGCCAAGACGGGACAGCGTCCGCCTACGAGCAGTACTTC. Protein: CASSQDGTASAYEQYF.